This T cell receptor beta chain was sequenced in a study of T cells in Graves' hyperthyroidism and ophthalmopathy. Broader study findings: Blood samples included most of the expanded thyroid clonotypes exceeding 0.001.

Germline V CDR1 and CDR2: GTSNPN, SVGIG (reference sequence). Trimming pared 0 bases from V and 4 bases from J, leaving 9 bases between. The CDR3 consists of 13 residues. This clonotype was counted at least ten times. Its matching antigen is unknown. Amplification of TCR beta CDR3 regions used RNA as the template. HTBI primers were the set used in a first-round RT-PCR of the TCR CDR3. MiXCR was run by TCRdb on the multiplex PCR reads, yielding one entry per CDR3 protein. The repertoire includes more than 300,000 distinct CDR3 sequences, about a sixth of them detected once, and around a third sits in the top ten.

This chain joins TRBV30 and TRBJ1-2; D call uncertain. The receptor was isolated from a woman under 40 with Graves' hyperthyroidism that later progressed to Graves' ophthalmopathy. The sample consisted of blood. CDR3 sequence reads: CAWSVRAPYGYTF. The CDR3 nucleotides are TGTGCCTGGAGTGTACGGGCTCCCTATGGCTACACCTTC.